The rows below give T cell receptor beta chains drawn from one sample of a study of shared clonotypes between healthy human individuals. Repertoires were generated with immunoSEQ multiplex PCR, while TCRdb's copy carries only in-frame clones and drops some. The sample gives a few hundred thousand clones, almost 97% of which show up once; about 0.06% is in the top ten. The sample consisted of naive CD4+ T cells sorted from blood. The receptors were sampled from a woman aged 30 to 39 in good health. The CDR3 runs from the conserved cysteine through the conserved F or W. Each record gives: D gene, J gene, clone size, V gene, CDR3 protein, CDR3 DNA. D genes are given only for firm matches. Expanded clones get a size class; other rows say once, few or many, or leave the size out.

d_gene: TRBD2
j_gene: TRBJ2-1
abundance: -
v_gene: TRBV15
CDR3aa: CATSRDTGGQFF
CDR3nt: TGTGCCACCAGCAGAGATACGGGAGGGCAGTTCTTC

d_gene: -
j_gene: TRBJ2-1
abundance: -
v_gene: TRBV4-1
CDR3aa: CASSQGPSSYNEQFF
CDR3nt: TGCGCCAGCAGCCAAGGTCCGAGCTCCTACAATGAGCAGTTCTTC

d_gene: -
j_gene: TRBJ1-1
abundance: -
v_gene: TRBV19
CDR3aa: CASSPSGGRTEAFF
CDR3nt: TGTGCCAGTAGCCCGAGCGGGGGTCGCACTGAAGCTTTCTTT

d_gene: -
j_gene: TRBJ1-2
abundance: -
v_gene: TRBV10-3
CDR3aa: CAISEGVLANYGYTF
CDR3nt: TGTGCCATCAGTGAAGGGGTCCTAGCTAACTATGGCTACACCTTC

d_gene: TRBD1
j_gene: TRBJ1-4
abundance: -
v_gene: TRBV9
CDR3aa: CASSVGTGVANEKLFF
CDR3nt: TGTGCCAGCAGCGTAGGGACAGGGGTAGCTAATGAAAAACTGTTTTTT

d_gene: TRBD1
j_gene: TRBJ2-2
abundance: -
v_gene: TRBV5-1
CDR3aa: CASSQDRGRVGTGELFF
CDR3nt: TGCGCCAGCAGCCAGGACAGGGGGCGCGTGGGTACCGGGGAGCTGTTTTTT

d_gene: -
j_gene: TRBJ1-5
abundance: -
v_gene: TRBV29-1
CDR3aa: CSVDHGSGPSNQPQHF
CDR3nt: TGCAGCGTTGATCACGGATCCGGGCCTAGCAATCAGCCCCAGCATTTT

d_gene: -
j_gene: TRBJ2-7
abundance: -
v_gene: TRBV10-2
CDR3aa: CASSGLGQAYEQYF
CDR3nt: TGCGCCAGCAGTGGCCTAGGGCAAGCCTACGAGCAGTACTTC

d_gene: -
j_gene: TRBJ2-7
abundance: once
v_gene: TRBV6-5
CDR3aa: CASSRYTYEQYF
CDR3nt: TGTGCCAGCAGTCGCTACACCTACGAGCAGTACTTC

d_gene: -
j_gene: TRBJ2-1
abundance: once
v_gene: TRBV5-4
CDR3aa: CASSFGGGNNEQFF
CDR3nt: TGTGCCAGCAGCTTTGGAGGTGGGAACAATGAGCAGTTCTTC

d_gene: TRBD2
j_gene: TRBJ2-1
abundance: -
v_gene: TRBV15
CDR3aa: CATSRDSLGLGLANEQFF
CDR3nt: TGTGCCACCAGCAGAGATAGTTTAGGACTAGGGTTAGCGAATGAGCAGTTCTTC

d_gene: TRBD1
j_gene: TRBJ2-7
abundance: -
v_gene: TRBV5-4
CDR3aa: CASNPGGTGVYEQYF
CDR3nt: TGTGCCAGCAACCCAGGTGGGACAGGGGTATACGAGCAGTACTTC

d_gene: TRBD1
j_gene: TRBJ2-3
abundance: -
v_gene: TRBV28
CDR3aa: CASSLQGARGLDTQYF
CDR3nt: TGTGCCAGCAGTCTACAGGGGGCCCGGGGCTTAGATACGCAGTATTTT

d_gene: -
j_gene: TRBJ1-1
abundance: -
v_gene: TRBV6-5
CDR3aa: CASSYQVNTEAFF
CDR3nt: TGTGCCAGCAGTTATCAGGTGAACACTGAAGCTTTCTTT

d_gene: -
j_gene: TRBJ2-5
abundance: -
v_gene: TRBV5-6
CDR3aa: CASSKDPGETQYF
CDR3nt: TGTGCCAGCAGCAAGGACCCAGGGGAGACCCAGTACTTC

d_gene: -
j_gene: TRBJ2-5
abundance: -
v_gene: TRBV6-5
CDR3aa: CASSYSAQTGTQYF
CDR3nt: TGTGCCAGCAGTTACTCGGCCCAAACGGGGACCCAGTACTTC

d_gene: -
j_gene: TRBJ2-7
abundance: once
v_gene: TRBV29-1
CDR3aa: CSVASRDYEQYF
CDR3nt: TGCAGCGTTGCTTCCAGGGACTACGAGCAGTACTTC

d_gene: TRBD2
j_gene: TRBJ2-1
abundance: -
v_gene: TRBV9
CDR3aa: CASSVASGRSYNEQFF
CDR3nt: TGTGCCAGCAGCGTAGCGAGCGGGAGATCCTACAATGAGCAGTTCTTC

d_gene: -
j_gene: TRBJ2-2
abundance: -
v_gene: TRBV9
CDR3aa: CASSVVLGRGRSTGELFF
CDR3nt: TGTGCCAGCAGCGTAGTATTAGGTCGGGGTCGGAGCACCGGGGAGCTGTTTTTT

d_gene: -
j_gene: TRBJ2-7
abundance: once
v_gene: TRBV6-5
CDR3aa: CASSYAANDYEQYF
CDR3nt: TGTGCCAGCAGTTACGCAGCGAACGACTACGAGCAGTACTTC

d_gene: TRBD2
j_gene: TRBJ2-2
abundance: -
v_gene: TRBV29-1
CDR3aa: CSGGLAGVGTGELFF
CDR3nt: TGCAGCGGGGGACTAGCGGGAGTAGGAACCGGGGAGCTGTTTTTT

d_gene: TRBD1
j_gene: TRBJ1-2
abundance: -
v_gene: TRBV7-3
CDR3aa: CASSLTPLPGQGTYGYTF
CDR3nt: TGTGCCAGCAGCTTAACTCCCCTTCCGGGACAGGGGACCTATGGCTACACCTTC

d_gene: -
j_gene: TRBJ2-1
abundance: -
v_gene: TRBV5-6
CDR3aa: CASSSISRGWAEQFF
CDR3nt: TGTGCCAGCAGCTCTATTTCCCGGGGCTGGGCTGAGCAGTTCTTC

d_gene: TRBD2
j_gene: TRBJ2-7
abundance: -
v_gene: TRBV28
CDR3aa: CASSKPGLGAGEQYF
CDR3nt: TGTGCCAGCAGTAAACCGGGACTAGGGGCCGGGGAGCAGTACTTC

d_gene: TRBD1
j_gene: TRBJ1-1
abundance: -
v_gene: TRBV28
CDR3aa: CASSYTGGGTEAFF
CDR3nt: TGTGCCAGCAGTTATACAGGGGGGGGTACTGAAGCTTTCTTT

d_gene: -
j_gene: TRBJ1-5
abundance: -
v_gene: TRBV7-9
CDR3aa: CASSFGGDGNQPQHF
CDR3nt: TGTGCCAGCAGCTTTGGGGGTGATGGCAATCAGCCCCAGCATTTT

d_gene: TRBD1
j_gene: TRBJ1-2
abundance: -
v_gene: TRBV28
CDR3aa: CASSRRQGYRDYGYTF
CDR3nt: TGTGCCAGCAGTCGCCGACAGGGGTATAGGGACTATGGCTACACCTTC

d_gene: -
j_gene: TRBJ1-3
abundance: -
v_gene: TRBV7-2
CDR3aa: CASSLSTPWNLRSGNTIYF
CDR3nt: TGTGCCAGCAGCTTATCGACCCCCTGGAACCTACGCTCTGGAAACACCATATATTTT

d_gene: -
j_gene: TRBJ1-1
abundance: -
v_gene: TRBV11-2
CDR3aa: CASSLIGVHTEAFF
CDR3nt: TGTGCCAGCAGTTTAATCGGGGTGCACACTGAAGCTTTCTTT

d_gene: -
j_gene: TRBJ2-2
abundance: -
v_gene: TRBV11-2
CDR3aa: CASSFGGNTGELFF
CDR3nt: TGTGCCAGCAGCTTTGGCGGGAACACCGGGGAGCTGTTTTTT

d_gene: -
j_gene: TRBJ1-5
abundance: -
v_gene: TRBV5-5
CDR3aa: CASSLAGGTINQPQHF
CDR3nt: TGTGCCAGCAGCCTGGCGGGGGGGACTATCAATCAGCCCCAGCATTTT

d_gene: -
j_gene: TRBJ2-5
abundance: -
v_gene: TRBV7-9
CDR3aa: CASSLRTNQETQYF
CDR3nt: TGTGCCAGCAGCTTAAGGACTAACCAAGAGACCCAGTACTTC

d_gene: -
j_gene: TRBJ1-1
abundance: -
v_gene: TRBV18
CDR3aa: CASSPALRQNTEAFF
CDR3nt: TGTGCCAGCTCACCAGCCCTTCGACAGAACACTGAAGCTTTCTTT

d_gene: -
j_gene: TRBJ2-7
abundance: -
v_gene: TRBV28
CDR3aa: CASSLSRGGRTYEQYF
CDR3nt: TGTGCCAGCAGTTTATCCCGGGGAGGCAGAACCTACGAGCAGTACTTC

d_gene: -
j_gene: TRBJ1-2
abundance: few
v_gene: TRBV18
CDR3aa: CASSTGQYGYTF
CDR3nt: TGTGCCAGCTCAACCGGACAGTATGGCTACACCTTC

d_gene: -
j_gene: TRBJ2-5
abundance: few
v_gene: TRBV2
CDR3aa: CASSEETQYF
CDR3nt: TGTGCCAGCAGTGAAGAGACCCAGTACTTC